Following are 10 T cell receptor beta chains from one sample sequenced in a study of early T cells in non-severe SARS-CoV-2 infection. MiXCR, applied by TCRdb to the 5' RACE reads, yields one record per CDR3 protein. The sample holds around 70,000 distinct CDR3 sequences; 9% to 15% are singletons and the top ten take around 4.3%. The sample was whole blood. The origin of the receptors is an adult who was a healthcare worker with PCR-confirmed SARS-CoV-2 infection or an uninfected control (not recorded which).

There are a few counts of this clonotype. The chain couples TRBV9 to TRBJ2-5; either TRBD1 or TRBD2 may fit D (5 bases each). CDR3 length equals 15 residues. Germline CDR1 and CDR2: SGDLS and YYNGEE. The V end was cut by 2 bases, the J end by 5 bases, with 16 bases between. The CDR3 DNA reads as TGTGCCAGCAGCGTGAATGAGGGGCGCGGGGAGACCCAGTACTTC. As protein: CASSVNEGRGETQYF. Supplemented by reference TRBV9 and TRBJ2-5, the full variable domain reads DSGVTQTPKHLITATGQRVTLRCSPRSGDLSVYWYQQSLDQGLQFLIQYYNGEERAKGNILERFSAQQFPDLHSELNLSSLELGDSALYFCASSVNEGRGETQYFGPGTRLLVL.

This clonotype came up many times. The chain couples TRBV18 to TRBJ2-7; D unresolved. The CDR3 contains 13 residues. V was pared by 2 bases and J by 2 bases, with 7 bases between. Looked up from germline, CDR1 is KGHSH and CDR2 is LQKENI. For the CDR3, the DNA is TGTGCCAGCTCACCAAGGCTACCCTACGAGCAGTACTTC. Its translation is CASSPRLPYEQYF.

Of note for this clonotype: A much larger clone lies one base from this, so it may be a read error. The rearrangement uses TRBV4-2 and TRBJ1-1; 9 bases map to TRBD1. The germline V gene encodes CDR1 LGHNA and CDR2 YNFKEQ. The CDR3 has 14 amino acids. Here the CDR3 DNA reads TGTGTCAGCAGCCCGGACAGGGGTACTACTGAAGCTTTCTTT. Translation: CVSSPDRGTTEAFF.

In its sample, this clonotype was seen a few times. The CDR3 sequence: CASSLSAVTGGQNEQFF. In nucleotides, the CDR3 is TGTGCCAGCAGTTTATCGGCGGTGACAGGGGGGCAAAATGAGCAGTTCTTC. The chain links TRBV27 to TRBJ2-1; 9 bases agree with TRBD1. Per the germline V gene, CDR1 is MNHEY and CDR2 is SMNVEV (reference sequence). Trimming removed 0 bases from V and 7 bases from J; junction bases left unmatched: 10. The CDR3 length is 17 residues.

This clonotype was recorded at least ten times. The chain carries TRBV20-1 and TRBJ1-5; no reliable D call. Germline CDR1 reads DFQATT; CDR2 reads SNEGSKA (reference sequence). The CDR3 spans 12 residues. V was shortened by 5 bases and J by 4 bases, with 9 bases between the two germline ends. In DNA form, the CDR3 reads TGCAGTGCTGGACGGAAAAATCAGCCCCAGCATTTT. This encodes CSAGRKNQPQHF.

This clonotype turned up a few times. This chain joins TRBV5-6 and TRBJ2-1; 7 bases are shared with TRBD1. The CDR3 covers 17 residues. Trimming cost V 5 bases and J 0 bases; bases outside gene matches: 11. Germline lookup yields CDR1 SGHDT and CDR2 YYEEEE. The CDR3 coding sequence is TGTGCCAGCAGTTATCCCCCGGGACAGAGCTCCTACAATGAGCAGTTCTTC. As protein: CASSYPPGQSSYNEQFF. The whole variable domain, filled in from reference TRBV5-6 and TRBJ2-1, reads DAGVTQSPTHLIKTRGQQVTLRCSPKSGHDTVSWYQQALGQGPQFIFQYYEEEERQRGNFPDRFSGHQFPNYSSELNVNALLLGDSALYLCASSYPPGQSSYNEQFFGPGTRLTVL.

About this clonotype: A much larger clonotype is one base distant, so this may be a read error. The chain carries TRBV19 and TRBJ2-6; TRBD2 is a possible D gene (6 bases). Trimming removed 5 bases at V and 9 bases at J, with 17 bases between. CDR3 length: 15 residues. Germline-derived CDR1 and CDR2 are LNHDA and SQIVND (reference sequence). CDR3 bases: TGTGCCAGTAGTCCACCTGGGGGACTCGACAACGTCCTGACTTTC. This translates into CASSPPGGLDNVLTF.

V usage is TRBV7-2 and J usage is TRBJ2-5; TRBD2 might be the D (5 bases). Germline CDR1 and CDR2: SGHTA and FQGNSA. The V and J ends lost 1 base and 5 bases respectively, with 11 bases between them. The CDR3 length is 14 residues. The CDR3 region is CASSLGGEAETQYF. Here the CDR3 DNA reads TGTGCCAGCAGCTTAGGGGGAGAAGCCGAGACCCAGTACTTC.

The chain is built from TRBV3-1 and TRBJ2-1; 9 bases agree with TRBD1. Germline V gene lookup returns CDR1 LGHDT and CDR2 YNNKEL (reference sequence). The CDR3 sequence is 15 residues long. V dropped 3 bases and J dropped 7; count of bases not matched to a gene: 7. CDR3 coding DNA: TGTGCCAGCAGCCAGGGACAGGGAAGGAGGAATGAGCAGTTCTTC. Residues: CASSQGQGRRNEQFF.

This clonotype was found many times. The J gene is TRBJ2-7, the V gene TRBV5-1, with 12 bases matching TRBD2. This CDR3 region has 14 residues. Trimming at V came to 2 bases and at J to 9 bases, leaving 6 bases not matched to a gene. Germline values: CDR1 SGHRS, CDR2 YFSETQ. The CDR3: CASSFGLAGFMQYF. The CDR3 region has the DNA TGCGCCAGCAGCTTTGGACTAGCGGGATTTATGCAGTACTTC.